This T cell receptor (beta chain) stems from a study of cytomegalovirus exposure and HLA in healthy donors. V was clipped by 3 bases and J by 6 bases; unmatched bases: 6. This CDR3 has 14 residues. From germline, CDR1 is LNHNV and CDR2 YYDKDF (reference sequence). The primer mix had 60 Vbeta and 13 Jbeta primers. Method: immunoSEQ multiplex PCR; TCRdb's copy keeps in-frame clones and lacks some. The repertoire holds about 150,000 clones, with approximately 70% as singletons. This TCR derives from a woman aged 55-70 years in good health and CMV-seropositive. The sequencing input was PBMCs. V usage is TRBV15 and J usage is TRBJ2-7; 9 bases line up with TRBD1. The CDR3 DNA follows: TGTGCCACCAGCAGGGACAGGGGAGCGCTCGAGCAGTACTTC. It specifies CATSRDRGALEQYF. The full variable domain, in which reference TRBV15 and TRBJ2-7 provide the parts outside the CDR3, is DAMVIQNPRYQVTQFGKPVTLSCSQTLNHNVMYWYQQKSSQAPKLLFHYYDKDFNNEADTPDNFQSRRPNTSFCFLDIRSPGLGDTAMYLCATSRDRGALEQYFGPGTRLTVT.